This entry lists 3 T cell receptor beta chains sequenced from one sample in a study of identical twins. TCRdb re-called the 5' RACE reads through MiXCR, storing one row per CDR3 protein. Among 200,000 to 250,000 distinct CDR3 sequences listed, 6.5% were seen once. This sample was also put to use in a study of T cells expressing NK-cell markers.

Sequencing used CD8+ T cells sorted from blood. These TCRs come from a woman between 18 and 29 years old in good health.

This clonotype has more than one count but fewer than ten. The gene calls are TRBV27 and TRBJ2-7; no definite D call. From germline, CDR1 is MNHEY and CDR2 SMNVEV (reference sequence). The CDR3 consists of 14 residues. Trimming removed 5 bases from V and 0 bases from J, with 11 bases in between. CDR3 sequence: CASSPGRSSYEQYF. The CDR3 DNA sequence: TGTGCCAGCAGTCCCGGACGGAGCTCCTACGAGCAGTACTTC.

V is TRBV27 and J is TRBJ2-1; 7 positions agree with TRBD1. After removal of 5 bases from V and 4 bases from J, the junction contained 5 bases not matched to a gene. The CDR3 covers 14 residues. CDR1 and CDR2 (germline): MNHEY, SMNVEV (reference sequence). CDR3 loop: CASSNSGQYNEQFF. For the CDR3, the DNA is TGTGCCAGCAGTAACTCGGGACAGTACAATGAGCAGTTCTTC.

This clonotype has a handful of counts. The rearrangement joins TRBV9 to TRBJ2-1; D may match TRBD1 or TRBD2 (5 bases each). The CDR3 sequence is 14 residues long. Trimming removed 4 bases at V and 7 bases at J, with 15 bases between. CDR1 and CDR2 (germline): SGDLS, YYNGEE. The CDR3 bases are TGTGCCAGCAGCATGACGGGAAGGGGTAATGAGCAGTTCTTC. The encoded protein is CASSMTGRGNEQFF.